These T cell receptor beta chains were read from a single sample in a study of identical twins. TCRdb reanalysed the 5' RACE reads using MiXCR and keeps one entry per CDR3 protein. The sample lists 600,000 to 800,000 distinct CDR3 sequences; approximately 22% were seen once. This sample was shared with a second study, whose subject was T cells expressing NK-cell markers.

Sequencing used PBMCs. The origin of the receptors is a woman between 18 and 29 years old in good health. Each CDR3 is given with its conserved first and last residue. D genes are given only for firm matches. Size values are once, few and many counts, or a class for expanded clones, and some rows have none.

D gene,clone size,J gene,V gene,CDR3 DNA,CDR3 protein
TRBD1,many,TRBJ1-2,TRBV12-3/TRBV12-4,TGTGCCAGCACTTTGACAGGGGCCTACTATGGCTACACCTTC,CASTLTGAYYGYTF
-,-,TRBJ2-7,TRBV6-5,TGTGCCAGCAGTCCCGGCGACAGGGTCCCCTCGGGGGTCGAGCAGTACTTC,CASSPGDRVPSGVEQYF
-,few,TRBJ2-1,TRBV30,TGTGCCTGGAGCGAATCGGGGCTTAATGAGCAGTTCTTC,CAWSESGLNEQFF
-,few,TRBJ1-5,TRBV30,TGTGCCTGGAGTGTATACGGTCACGATCAGCCCCAGCATTTT,CAWSVYGHDQPQHF
TRBD1,few,TRBJ2-7,TRBV13,TGTGCCAGCAGCGCTCGGACAGGGGGCTTAGGCGAGCAGTACTTC,CASSARTGGLGEQYF
TRBD2,few,TRBJ2-1,TRBV20-1,TGCAGTGCTAGTCGGGTAGGGAACAAGGCGGGGGGGCGGTATGAGCAGTTCTTC,CSASRVGNKAGGRYEQFF
-,few,TRBJ2-3,TRBV6-1,TGTGCCAGCAGAGCTACCGGGACGTTTACAGATACGCAGTATTTT,CASRATGTFTDTQYF
TRBD2,-,TRBJ2-1,TRBV7-9,TGTGCCAGCAGCTTACAACAAGCGGGAGACAATGAGCAGTTCTTC,CASSLQQAGDNEQFF
-,-,TRBJ2-1,TRBV29-1,TGCAGCGTTGACCATTTAACTCACAATGAGCAGTTCTTC,CSVDHLTHNEQFF
-,-,TRBJ1-1,TRBV7-9,TGTGCCAGCAGCCAACTAATCGGAGGGAACACTGAAGCTTTCTTT,CASSQLIGGNTEAFF
TRBD1,few,TRBJ1-2,TRBV27,TGTGCCAGCAGGAGTACCGGGACAGGGGATGGCTACACCTTC,CASRSTGTGDGYTF
-,once,TRBJ1-1,TRBV7-9,TGTGCCAGCAGCTTAGCGCCCGGGGGCCCGAACACTGAAGCTTTCTTT,CASSLAPGGPNTEAFF
-,-,TRBJ2-5,TRBV6-2/TRBV6-3,TGTGCCAGCGGTTCCCCGGAGACCCAGTACTTC,CASGSPETQYF
-,many,TRBJ1-6,TRBV20-1,TGCAGTGCTAGAAGCGGCAGTTCTAATTCACCCCTCCACTTT,CSARSGSSNSPLHF
-,many,TRBJ2-7,TRBV12-3/TRBV12-4,TGTGCCAGCAGCTCGGTCCGTTACGAGCAGTACTTC,CASSSVRYEQYF
-,few,TRBJ2-4,TRBV12-5,TGTGCTAGTGGTTTACAGGGAACACACATTCAGTACTTC,CASGLQGTHIQYF
-,few,TRBJ2-3,TRBV6-2/TRBV6-3,TGTGCCAGCAGGACGACTAGTTTTCCGCAGTATTTT,CASRTTSFPQYF
-,few,TRBJ2-1,TRBV6-1,TGTGCCAGCAGTCAGGAGGGGGGACGTGGGCAGTTCTTC,CASSQEGGRGQFF
-,once,TRBJ2-2,TRBV7-3,TGTGCCAGCAGCTCAGACGGTAACACCGGGGAGCTGTTTTTT,CASSSDGNTGELFF
-,few,TRBJ2-3,TRBV12-3/TRBV12-4,TGTGCCAGCAGTTTACCTAGCGTCCGCACAGATACGCAGTATTTT,CASSLPSVRTDTQYF
-,few,TRBJ2-5,TRBV20-1,TGCAGTGCCCATGGCGTTAACCCGGAGACCCAGTACTTC,CSAHGVNPETQYF
-,many,TRBJ2-5,TRBV4-3,TGCGCCAGCAGCCAAGGACTGGAACAAGAGACCCAGTACTTC,CASSQGLEQETQYF
TRBD1,-,TRBJ2-4,TRBV12-3/TRBV12-4,TGTGCCAGCAGTCCCTCCGGGACAGGGGGCGTCTTAGAAAACATTCAGTACTTC,CASSPSGTGGVLENIQYF
-,-,TRBJ1-5,TRBV18,TGTGCCAGCTCTCCAGCCTCAGAACAGCCCCAGCATTTT,CASSPASEQPQHF
-,few,TRBJ2-3,TRBV20-1,TGCAGTGCTAGAGAGCCCAATCCAGATACGCAGTATTTT,CSAREPNPDTQYF
-,many,TRBJ1-2,TRBV20-1,TGCAGTGCTAGAGATCGACAGATTAACTATGGCTACACCTTC,CSARDRQINYGYTF
-,-,TRBJ1-1,TRBV20-1,TGCAGTGCTAGAGCTCAGAGTGAAACTGAAGCTTTCTTT,CSARAQSETEAFF
TRBD1,-,TRBJ2-1,TRBV11-2,TGTGCCAGCAGCACCCGGGACAGGAGCAATGAGCAGTTCTTC,CASSTRDRSNEQFF